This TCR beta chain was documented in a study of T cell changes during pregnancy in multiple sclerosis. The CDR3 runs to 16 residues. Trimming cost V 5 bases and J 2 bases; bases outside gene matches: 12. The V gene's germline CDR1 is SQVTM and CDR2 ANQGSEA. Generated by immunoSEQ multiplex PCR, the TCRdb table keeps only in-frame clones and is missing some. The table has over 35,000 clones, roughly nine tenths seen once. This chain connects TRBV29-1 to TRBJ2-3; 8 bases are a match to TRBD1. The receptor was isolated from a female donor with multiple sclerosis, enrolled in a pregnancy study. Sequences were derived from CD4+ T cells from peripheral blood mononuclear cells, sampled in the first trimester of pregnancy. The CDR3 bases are TGCAGCGTTAAGAATAACAGGGGGTCAACCACAGATACGCAGTATTTT. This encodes CSVKNNRGSTTDTQYF.